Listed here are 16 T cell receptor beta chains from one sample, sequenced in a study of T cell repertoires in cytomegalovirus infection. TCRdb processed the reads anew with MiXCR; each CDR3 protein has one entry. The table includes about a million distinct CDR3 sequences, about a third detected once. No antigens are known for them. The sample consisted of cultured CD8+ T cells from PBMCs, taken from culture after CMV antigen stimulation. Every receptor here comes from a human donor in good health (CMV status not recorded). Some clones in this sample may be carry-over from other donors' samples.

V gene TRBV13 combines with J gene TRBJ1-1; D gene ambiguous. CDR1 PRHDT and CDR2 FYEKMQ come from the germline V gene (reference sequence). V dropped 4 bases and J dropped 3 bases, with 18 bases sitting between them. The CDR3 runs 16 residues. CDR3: CASSSEESEGHTEAFF. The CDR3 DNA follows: TGTGCCAGCAGCTCGGAGGAATCGGAAGGGCACACTGAAGCTTTCTTT.

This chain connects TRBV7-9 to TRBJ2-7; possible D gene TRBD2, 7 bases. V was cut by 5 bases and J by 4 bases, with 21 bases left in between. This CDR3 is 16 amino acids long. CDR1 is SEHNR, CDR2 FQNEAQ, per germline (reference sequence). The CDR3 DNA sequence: TGTGCCAGCAGCCGGGGGGCAGGGGAGAAATGGTACGAGCAGTACGTC. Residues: CASSRGAGEKWYEQYV.

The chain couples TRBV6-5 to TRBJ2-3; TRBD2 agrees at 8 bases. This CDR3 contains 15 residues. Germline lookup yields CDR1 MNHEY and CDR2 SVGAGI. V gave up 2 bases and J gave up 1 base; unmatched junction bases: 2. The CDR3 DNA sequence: TGTGCCAGCAGTTACCGTAGCGGGGGCACAGATACGCAGTATTTT. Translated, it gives CASSYRSGGTDTQYF.

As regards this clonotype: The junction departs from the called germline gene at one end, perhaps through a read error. The CDR3 DNA sequence: TGTGCCGGTAGTATAGACCCTCGGGACTACGAGCAGTACTTC. Translating it yields CAGSIDPRDYEQYF. The chain uses TRBV19 and TRBJ2-7; D possibly corresponds to TRBD2 (5 bases). The germline V gene encodes CDR1 LNHDA and CDR2 SQIVND (reference sequence). This CDR3 is 14 amino acids long. Full variable domain (missing parts from reference TRBV19 and TRBJ2-7): DGGITQSPKYLFRKEGQNVTLSCEQNLNHDAMYWYRQDPGQGLRLIYYSQIVNDFQKGDIAEGYSVSREKKESFPLTVTSAQKNPTAFYLCAGSIDPRDYEQYFGPGTRLTVT.

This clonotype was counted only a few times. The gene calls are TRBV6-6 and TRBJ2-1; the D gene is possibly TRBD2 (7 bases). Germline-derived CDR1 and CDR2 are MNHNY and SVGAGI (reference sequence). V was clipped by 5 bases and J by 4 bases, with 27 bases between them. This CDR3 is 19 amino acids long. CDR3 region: CASSHRGGPTEATYNEQFF. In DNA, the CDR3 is TGTGCCAGCAGTCATAGGGGGGGTCCGACGGAAGCCACATACAATGAGCAGTTCTTC.

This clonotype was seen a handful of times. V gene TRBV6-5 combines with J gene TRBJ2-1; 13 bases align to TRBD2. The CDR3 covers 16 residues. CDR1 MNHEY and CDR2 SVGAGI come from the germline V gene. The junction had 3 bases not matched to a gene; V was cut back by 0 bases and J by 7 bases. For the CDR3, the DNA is TGTGCCAGCAGTTACTCGACTAGCGGGGGGTGGAATGAGCAGTTCTTC. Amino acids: CASSYSTSGGWNEQFF.

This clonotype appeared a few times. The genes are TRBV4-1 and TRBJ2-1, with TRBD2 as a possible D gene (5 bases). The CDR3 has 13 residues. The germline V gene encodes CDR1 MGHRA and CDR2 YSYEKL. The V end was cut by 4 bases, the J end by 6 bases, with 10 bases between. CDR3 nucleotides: TGCGCCAGCAGCCTACATCGGGGCAATGAGCAGTTCTTC. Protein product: CASSLHRGNEQFF.

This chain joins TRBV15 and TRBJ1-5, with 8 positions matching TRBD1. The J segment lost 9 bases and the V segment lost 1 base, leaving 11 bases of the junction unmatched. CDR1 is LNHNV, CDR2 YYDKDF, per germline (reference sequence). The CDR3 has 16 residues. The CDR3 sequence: CATSRALTGASLPQHF. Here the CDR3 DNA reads TGTGCCACCAGCAGAGCCTTGACAGGGGCGTCGTTGCCCCAGCATTTT.

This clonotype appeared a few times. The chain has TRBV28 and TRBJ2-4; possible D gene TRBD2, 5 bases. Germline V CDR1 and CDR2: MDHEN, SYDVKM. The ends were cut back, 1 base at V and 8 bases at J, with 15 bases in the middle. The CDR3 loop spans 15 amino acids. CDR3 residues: CASSLSDSTRDIQYF. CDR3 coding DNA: TGTGCCAGCAGTTTATCGGACTCCACGAGAGACATTCAGTACTTC.

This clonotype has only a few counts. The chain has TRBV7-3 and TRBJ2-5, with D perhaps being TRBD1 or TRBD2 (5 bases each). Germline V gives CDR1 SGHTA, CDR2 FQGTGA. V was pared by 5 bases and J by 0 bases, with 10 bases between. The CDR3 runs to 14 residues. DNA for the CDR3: TGTGCCAGCAGCCCCGGGGCAGACCAAGAGACCCAGTACTTC. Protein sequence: CASSPGADQETQYF.

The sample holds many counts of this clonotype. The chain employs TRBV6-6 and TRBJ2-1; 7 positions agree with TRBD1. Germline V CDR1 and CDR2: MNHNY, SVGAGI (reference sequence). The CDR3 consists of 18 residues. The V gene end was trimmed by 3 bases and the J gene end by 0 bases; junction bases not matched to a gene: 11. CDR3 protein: CASSYGTVYTSSYNEQFF. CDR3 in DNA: TGTGCCAGCAGTTATGGGACAGTTTATACGAGCTCCTACAATGAGCAGTTCTTC.

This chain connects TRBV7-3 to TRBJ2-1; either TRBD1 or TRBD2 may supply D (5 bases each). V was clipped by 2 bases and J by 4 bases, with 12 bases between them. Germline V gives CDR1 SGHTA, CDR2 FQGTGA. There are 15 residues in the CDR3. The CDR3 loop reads CASSLVQGDYNEQFF. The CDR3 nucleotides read TGTGCCAGCAGCTTAGTGCAGGGAGATTACAATGAGCAGTTCTTC.

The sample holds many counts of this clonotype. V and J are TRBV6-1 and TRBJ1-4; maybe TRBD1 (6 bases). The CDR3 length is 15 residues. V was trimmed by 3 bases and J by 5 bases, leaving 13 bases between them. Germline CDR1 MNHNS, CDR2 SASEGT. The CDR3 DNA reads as TGTGCCAGCAGTGACTCGGACAGTCCGAATGAAAAACTGTTTTTT. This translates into CASSDSDSPNEKLFF.

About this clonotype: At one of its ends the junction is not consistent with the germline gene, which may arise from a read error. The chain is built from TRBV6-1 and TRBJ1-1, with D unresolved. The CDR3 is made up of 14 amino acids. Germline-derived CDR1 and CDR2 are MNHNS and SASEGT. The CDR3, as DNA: TGTGCCAGCAGGGAAGAAGGCGCCGGACCTGAAGCTTTCTTT. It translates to CASREEGAGPEAFF.

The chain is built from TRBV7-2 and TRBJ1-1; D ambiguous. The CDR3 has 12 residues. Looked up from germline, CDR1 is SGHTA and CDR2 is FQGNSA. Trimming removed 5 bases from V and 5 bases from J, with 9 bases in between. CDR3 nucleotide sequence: TGTGCCAGCAGCAATAGCCCAACTGAAGCTTTCTTT. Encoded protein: CASSNSPTEAFF.

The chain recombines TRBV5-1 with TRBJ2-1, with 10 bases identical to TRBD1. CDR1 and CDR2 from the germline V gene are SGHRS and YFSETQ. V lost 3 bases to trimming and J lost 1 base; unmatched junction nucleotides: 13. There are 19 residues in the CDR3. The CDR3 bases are TGCGCCAGCAGCTCGGTCCCGGGACAGGGGATTTTATCCTACAATGAGCAGTTCTTC. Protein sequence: CASSSVPGQGILSYNEQFF.